Included here is one T cell receptor beta chain sequence, with context. This clonotype was seen at least ten times. Its antigen is currently not known. Qualities for individual bases were not recorded, and no much larger clone is one base off. This sample was taken from a study of breast tumors, draining lymph nodes, adjacent tissues (dated by TCRdb to 2016 to 2017). For context, the study as a whole: TCR beta repertoires were compared across tumor, adjacent nontumor tissue and axillary lymph nodes obtained from breast cancer patients. In human breast cancer, the study set out to evaluate how tumor, surrounding tissue and draining lymph node repertoires relate to one another and whether T cells may move between these sites.

Sequencing relied on an Illumina HiSeq 2000. TCR beta chain libraries were generated by multiplex PCR amplification. The amplified TCR beta chain products were analyzed by high-throughput sequencing. Through fastp at Q25 and MiXCR, TCRdb rebuilt clones from the public reads, retaining in-frame beta chains. Rows with a matching CDR3 protein are joined into one entry that keeps the most common DNA and genes. The sample includes about 140,000 distinct CDR3 sequences, with approximately 20% observed a single time. The ten largest clones capture roughly 2.6% of the sample. Broad study findings and their caveats: In luminal-like breast cancer, tumor and nontumor tissue repertoires resembled each other significantly more than in basal-like breast cancer. Tumor T-cell repertoires showed less diversity than lymph node repertoires and more diversity than nontumor tissue repertoires, and tumor T-cell repertoires showed preferential V and J gene usage. The data were considered consistent with the idea that most tumor T cells come from the lymph node and then expand in tumor tissue. Rather than being directly demonstrated, the conclusion that tumor T cells originate in lymph nodes was presented as consistent with a hypothesis.

The axillary draining lymph nodes of breast cancer patients were the source of the lymph node samples. The CDR3 holds 14 amino acids from the cysteine to the phenylalanine. The only DNA kept is the CDR3, 42 bases in frame from the first base. V and J are truncated by 3 bases and 4 bases respectively, leaving an intervening sequence of 11 bases. Per the germline V gene, KGHDR is the CDR1 and SFDVKD is the CDR2. Sequences were obtained from axillary lymph node tissue. The TCR was taken from a female donor with breast cancer. Some clones in this sample may be carry-over from other donors' samples. The chain couples TRBV24-1 to TRBJ2-5; TRBD1 could be the D gene, as 6 bases match. This receptor has the CDR3 CATSDASGAETQYF. The nucleotide sequence reads as follows: TGTGCCACCAGTGATGCCTCAGGGGCAGAGACCCAGTACTTC.